One and the same sample provided the 24 T cell receptor beta chains below, sequenced in a study of cytomegalovirus exposure and HLA in healthy donors. This table comes from immunoSEQ multiplex PCR, and its TCRdb copy is limited to in-frame clones, with some not included. This sample has over 200,000 clones, with about 90% found just once. Sequencing was performed on PBMCs. The source is a woman aged 25 to 45 in good health and CMV-seronegative.

This clone has a handful of counts. V and J are TRBV18 and TRBJ2-2, with 7 bases aligning to TRBD1. This CDR3 spans 18 amino acids. With 5 bases clipped from V and 0 bases from J, the junction kept 12 bases outside the gene matches. The germline V gene encodes CDR1 KGHSH and CDR2 LQKENI. CDR3: CASSTRDSYSANTGELFF. CDR3 bases: TGTGCCAGCTCAACCCGGGACAGTTACAGCGCGAACACCGGGGAGCTGTTTTTT.

The chain links TRBV25-1 to TRBJ2-1; TRBD2 matches at 8 bases. This CDR3 comprises 17 residues. The J segment lost 3 bases and the V segment lost 1 base, leaving 8 bases of the junction unmatched. The germline gives CDR1 MGHDK, CDR2 SYGVNS. CDR3 coding DNA: TGTGCCAGCAGTGAATTTAGCGGGATCGAACACTACAATGAGCAGTTCTTC. Its translation: CASSEFSGIEHYNEQFF. Complete variable domain (other parts from reference TRBV25-1 and TRBJ2-1): EADIYQTPRYLVIGTGKKITLECSQTMGHDKMYWYQQDPGMELHLIHYSYGVNSTEKGDLSSESTVSRIRTEHFPLTLESARPSHTSQYLCASSEFSGIEHYNEQFFGPGTRLTVL.

J is TRBJ2-7 and V is TRBV9; a possible D gene is TRBD2 (5 bases). Germline V CDR1 and CDR2: SGDLS, YYNGEE. Trimming took 3 bases from V and 7 from J, leaving 23 bases between them. The CDR3 extends over 16 amino acids. CDR3 protein: CASSADGSTRIGEQYF. The CDR3 coding sequence is TGTGCCAGCAGCGCGGATGGGAGTACGAGGATTGGAGAGCAGTACTTC.

The CDR3 nucleotides read TGTGCCAGCAGGACCGAACAACGGGAGACCCAGTACTTC. This encodes CASRTEQRETQYF. J is TRBJ2-5 and V is TRBV5-8; D is ambiguous. Germline CDR1 reads SGHTS; CDR2 reads YDEGEE. The V end was cut by 5 bases, the J end by 5 bases, with 13 bases between. The CDR3 consists of 13 residues.

This chain joins TRBV10-3 and TRBJ2-7; D unresolved. Germline CDR1 is ENHRY and CDR2 is SYGVKD. CDR3 length: 15 amino acids. Trimming took 8 bases from V and 0 from J, leaving 17 bases between them. CDR3 sequence: CAIQDGFSPSYEQYF. The CDR3 bases are TGTGCCATCCAGGACGGTTTTTCCCCCTCCTACGAGCAGTACTTC.

The gene calls are TRBV18 and TRBJ2-3; 10 bases are a match to TRBD1. The germline gives CDR1 KGHSH, CDR2 LQKENI. This CDR3 is built from 17 residues. V was pared by 3 bases and J by 6 bases, with 12 bases of the junction left unmatched. DNA of the CDR3: TGTGCCAGCTCACCGGGACGGGACAGGGGATTATCCGATACGCAGTATTTT. Protein product: CASSPGRDRGLSDTQYF.

The rearrangement links TRBV6-5 to TRBJ2-7, with 14 bases lining up with TRBD2. J lost 6 bases, V lost 5 bases, and 3 bases had no gene match. CDR3 size: 14 residues. CDR1 and CDR2 (germline): MNHEY, SVGAGI. The CDR3 here is CASSGGLAGAEQYF. The CDR3, as DNA: TGTGCCAGCAGTGGGGGACTAGCGGGAGCCGAGCAGTACTTC.

The V call is TRBV9, the J call TRBJ2-1; no definite D call. With 0 bases removed from V and 1 base from J, the gap between germline ends came to 8 bases. Germline lookup yields CDR1 SGDLS and CDR2 YYNGEE. This CDR3 contains 15 residues. CDR3 sequence (DNA): TGTGCCAGCAGCGTAGGGGTAGTTTCCTACAATGAGCAGTTCTTC. It is translated as CASSVGVVSYNEQFF.

The chain recombines TRBV30 with TRBJ1-1, with D possibly being TRBD1 (5 bases). Germline V gene sequence: CDR1 GTSNPN, CDR2 SVGIG (reference sequence). Deletions cut 1 base from V and 1 base from J, with 7 bases between. The CDR3 length is 13 residues. This CDR3 is CAWSAGGNTEAFF. The CDR3 bases are TGTGCCTGGAGTGCGGGGGGGAACACTGAAGCTTTCTTT. Based on the CDR3 plus reference TRBV30 and TRBJ1-1, the full variable domain is SQTIHQWPATLVQPVGSPLSLECTVEGTSNPNLYWYRQAAGRGLQLLFYSVGIGQISSEVPQNLSASRPQDRQFILSSKKLLLSDSGFYLCAWSAGGNTEAFFGQGTRLTVV.

The chain recombines TRBV5-1 with TRBJ2-5; 11 nucleotides agree with TRBD2. Germline CDR1 reads SGHRS; CDR2 reads YFSETQ. The J segment lost 3 bases and the V segment lost 2 bases, leaving 6 bases of the junction unmatched. The CDR3 runs to 16 residues. CDR3 nucleotides: TGCGCCAGCAGCTTAGAACCGGGACTAGCGGAAGAGACCCAGTACTTC. Translating gives CASSLEPGLAEETQYF.

This clone was seen a handful of times. The rearrangement joins TRBV7-3 to TRBJ2-2; 10 bases align to TRBD2. From germline, CDR1 is SGHTA and CDR2 FQGTGA. The J segment lost 6 bases and the V segment lost 7 bases, leaving 5 bases of the junction unmatched. The CDR3 has 14 amino acids. CDR3 sequence: CASNSGLASGELFF. The CDR3, as DNA: TGTGCCAGCAACTCGGGACTAGCGTCCGGGGAGCTGTTTTTT.

The chain couples TRBV28 to TRBJ2-6; TRBD2 might be the D (5 bases). Germline loops: CDR1 MDHEN, CDR2 SYDVKM. The CDR3 totals 16 residues. V shed 4 bases and J shed 3 bases, with 13 bases lying between them. This CDR3 reads CASSSRGSGGANVLTF. In DNA, the CDR3 is TGTGCCAGCAGTTCTAGAGGGTCAGGTGGGGCCAACGTCCTGACTTTC.

The V gene is TRBV28, the J gene TRBJ1-2; the D is unclear. This CDR3 comprises 12 residues. Germline V CDR1 and CDR2: MDHEN, SYDVKM. Trimming took off 8 bases at V and 5 bases at J, with 12 bases between the two ends. CDR3 sequence: CASFGTRYGYTF. The CDR3 region has the DNA TGTGCCAGCTTTGGTACAAGGTATGGCTACACCTTC.

The V call is TRBV2, the J call TRBJ2-3, with 7 bases matching TRBD2. Germline-derived CDR1 and CDR2 are SNHLY and FYNNEI. Trimming cost V 3 bases and J 4 bases; bases outside gene matches: 10. The CDR3 sequence is 16 residues long. The CDR3 sequence: CASSEIFGGSPDTQYF. The CDR3 bases are TGTGCCAGCAGTGAGATATTCGGCGGGAGTCCAGATACGCAGTATTTT.

V gene TRBV4-3 combines with J gene TRBJ2-1; possibly TRBD1 or TRBD2 for D (5 bases each). Germline CDR1 reads LGHNA; CDR2 reads YSLEER. The germline V and J ends were trimmed by 1 base and 10 bases, with 11 bases remaining between them. CDR3 length: 13 residues. The DNA for the CDR3 is TGCGCCAGCAGCCAAGGGGACGCTCAGGAGCAGTTCTTC. Amino acid sequence: CASSQGDAQEQFF.

The chain employs TRBV11-3 and TRBJ2-3; 7 positions agree with TRBD2. The trim removed 2 bases at V and 1 base at J, leaving 0 bases unmatched. Germline CDR1 and CDR2: SGHNT and YENEEA. This CDR3 has 14 amino acids. For the CDR3, the DNA is TGTGCCAGCAGCTTACGGGAGGGCACAGATACGCAGTATTTT. Amino acids: CASSLREGTDTQYF.

CDR3 region: CASSVGAGQNTEAFF. DNA of the CDR3: TGTGCCAGCAGCGTAGGAGCAGGACAGAACACTGAAGCTTTCTTT. J is TRBJ1-1 and V is TRBV9; D may be TRBD1 (5 bases). Between the trimmed V and J ends, which lost 0 bases and 1 base, there was a span of 10 bases. CDR3 length: 15 residues. The germline gives CDR1 SGDLS, CDR2 YYNGEE. Using reference TRBV9 and TRBJ1-1 for the parts outside the CDR3, the full variable domain is DSGVTQTPKHLITATGQRVTLRCSPRSGDLSVYWYQQSLDQGLQFLIQYYNGEERAKGNILERFSAQQFPDLHSELNLSSLELGDSALYFCASSVGAGQNTEAFFGQGTRLTVV.

The V call is TRBV5-4, the J call TRBJ2-7; maybe TRBD2 (5 bases). V was pared by 4 bases and J by 2 bases, with 13 bases between. The germline gives CDR1 SGHNT, CDR2 YYREEE (reference sequence). CDR3 length: 14 amino acids. The CDR3 coding sequence is TGTGCCAGCAGCCCTGGACTGGGAACCTACGAGCAGTACTTC. Its translation: CASSPGLGTYEQYF. Full variable domain (remainder filled in from reference TRBV5-4 and TRBJ2-7): ETGVTQSPTHLIKTRGQQVTLRCSSQSGHNTVSWYQQALGQGPQFIFQYYREEENGRGNFPPRFSGLQFPNYSSELNVNALELDDSALYLCASSPGLGTYEQYFGPGTRLTVT.

This clone was seen more than once but under ten times. V gene TRBV7-9 combines with J gene TRBJ1-5, with TRBD1 identical over 7 bases. The CDR3 sequence is 15 residues long. Trimming at V came to 4 bases and at J to 6 bases, leaving 9 bases not matched to a gene. Per the germline V gene, CDR1 is SEHNR and CDR2 is FQNEAQ (reference sequence). The CDR3 reads CASSSQTGEGQPQHF. In DNA form, the CDR3 reads TGTGCCAGCAGCTCTCAAACAGGGGAGGGTCAGCCCCAGCATTTT.

The chain combines TRBV6-1 with TRBJ1-3, with D possibly matching TRBD1 (5 bases). This CDR3 spans 14 amino acids. Germline CDR1 and CDR2: MNHNS and SASEGT. The V gene lost 4 bases and the J gene lost 2 bases, with 9 bases spanning the gap. The CDR3 loop reads CASSVGGAGNTIYF. DNA for the CDR3: TGTGCCAGCAGTGTCGGGGGGGCTGGAAACACCATATATTTT.

The V and J genes are TRBV29-1 and TRBJ2-7; D ambiguous. The CDR3 spans 12 residues. V lost 2 bases and J lost 0, with 5 bases in between. Per the germline V gene, CDR1 is SQVTM and CDR2 is ANQGSEA. CDR3 sequence reads: CSVEKDSYEQYF. CDR3 in DNA: TGCAGCGTTGAAAAAGACTCCTACGAGCAGTACTTC.

The CDR3 loop is CASSFLAGGPSDTQYF. The CDR3 nucleotides read TGTGCCAGCAGTTTCCTAGCGGGAGGGCCGAGTGATACGCAGTATTTT. V usage is TRBV27 and J usage is TRBJ2-3; 12 bases match TRBD2. V lost 3 bases, J lost 6 bases, and 7 bases stayed unmatched. CDR3 size: 16 residues. Germline CDR1 MNHEY, CDR2 SMNVEV (reference sequence).

This chain links TRBV7-3 with TRBJ2-1, with D tentatively TRBD2 (6 bases). The CDR3 has 14 amino acids. Germline-derived CDR1 and CDR2 are SGHTA and FQGTGA. Trimming stripped 3 bases from V and 3 bases from J, with 9 bases between. The CDR3 nucleotides read TGTGCCAGCAGCTTTCTCGGGAGCTACAATGAGCAGTTCTTC. Translation: CASSFLGSYNEQFF.

V is TRBV27 and J is TRBJ2-7; 8 bases align to TRBD1. The CDR3 contains 15 residues. With V trimmed by 4 bases and J by 2 bases, 7 bases remained unmatched. Germline V CDR1 and CDR2: MNHEY, SMNVEV (reference sequence). The CDR3 DNA follows: TGTGCCAGCAGTTCTCCAGGGGGCTCCCCCTACGAGCAGTACTTC. This codes for CASSSPGGSPYEQYF.